Presented here are 3 T cell receptor beta chains from one specimen sequenced in a study of blood T cells in healthy people across ages. Sample-barcoded 5' priming and a J-beta primer mix drove a second PCR of roughly 7 to 11 cycles. TCRdb passed the 5' RACE reads through MiXCR, listing each CDR3 protein once. The data hold about 830,000 distinct CDR3 sequences, with more than 45% observed a single time. Input material: blood. Receptor source: a man aged 25-45 years in good health.

This clonotype turned up a few times. V is TRBV29-1 and J is TRBJ2-4; no clear D gene. The J call is uncertain, as TRBJ2-7 better fits the DNA end. Germline loops: CDR1 SQVTM, CDR2 ANQGSEA. This CDR3 contains 13 residues. The CDR3 region is CSVWVPGSYEQYF. CDR3 in DNA: TGCAGCGTCTGGGTGCCGGGTTCGTACGAGCAGTACTTC.

V usage is TRBV27 and J usage is TRBJ2-7, with D uncertain. CDR3 length: 13 amino acids. Germline CDR1 and CDR2: MNHEY and SMNVEV (reference sequence). The V gene lost 3 bases and the J gene lost 2 bases, with 8 bases spanning the gap. CDR3 residues: CASSFLGAYEQYF. CDR3 bases: TGTGCCAGCAGTTTTCTGGGTGCCTACGAGCAGTACTTC.

In regard to this clonotype: A read error may account for a junction end that differs from germline. This chain links TRBV10-3 with TRBJ2-5, with 7 bases matching TRBD1. TRBJ2-7 explains the end of the DNA better; the J call may be wrong. The CDR3 consists of 15 residues. Germline CDR1 ENHRY, CDR2 SYGVKD. CDR3 in DNA: TGTGCCATCAGTCAGTCTCCAGGGGGTCTTAGCGAGCAGTACTTC. Its protein is CAISQSPGGLSEQYF.